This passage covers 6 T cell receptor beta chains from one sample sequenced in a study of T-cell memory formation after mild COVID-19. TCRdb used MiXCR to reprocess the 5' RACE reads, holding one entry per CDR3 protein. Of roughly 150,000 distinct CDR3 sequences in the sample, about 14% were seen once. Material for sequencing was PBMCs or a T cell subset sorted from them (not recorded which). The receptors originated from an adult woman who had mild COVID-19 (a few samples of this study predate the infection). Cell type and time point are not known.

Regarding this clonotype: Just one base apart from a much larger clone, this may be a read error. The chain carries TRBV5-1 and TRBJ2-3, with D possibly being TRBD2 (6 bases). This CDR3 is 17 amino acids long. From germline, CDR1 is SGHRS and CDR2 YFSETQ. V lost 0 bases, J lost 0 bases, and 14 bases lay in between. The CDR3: CASSLADLAYSTDTQYF. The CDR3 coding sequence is TGCGCCAGCAGCTTGGCGGACCTAGCGTATAGCACAGATACGCAGTATTTT.

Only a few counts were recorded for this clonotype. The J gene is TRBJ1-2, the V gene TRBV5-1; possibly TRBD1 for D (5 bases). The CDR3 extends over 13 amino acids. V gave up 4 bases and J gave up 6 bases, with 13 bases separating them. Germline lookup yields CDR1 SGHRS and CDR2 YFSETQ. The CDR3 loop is CASSPLSGHGYTF. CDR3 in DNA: TGCGCCAGCAGCCCGCTCTCAGGGCATGGCTACACCTTC. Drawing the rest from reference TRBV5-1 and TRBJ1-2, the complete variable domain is KAGVTQTPRYLIKTRGQQVTLSCSPISGHRSVSWYQQTPGQGLQFLFEYFSETQRNKGNFPGRFSGRQFSNSRSEMNVSTLELGDSALYLCASSPLSGHGYTFGSGTRLTVV.

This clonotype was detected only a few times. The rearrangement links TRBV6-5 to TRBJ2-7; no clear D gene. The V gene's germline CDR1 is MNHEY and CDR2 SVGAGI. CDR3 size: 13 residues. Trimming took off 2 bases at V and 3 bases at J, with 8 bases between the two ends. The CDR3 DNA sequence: TGTGCCAGCAGTTACAACCCGTTCTACGAGCAGTACTTC. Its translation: CASSYNPFYEQYF.

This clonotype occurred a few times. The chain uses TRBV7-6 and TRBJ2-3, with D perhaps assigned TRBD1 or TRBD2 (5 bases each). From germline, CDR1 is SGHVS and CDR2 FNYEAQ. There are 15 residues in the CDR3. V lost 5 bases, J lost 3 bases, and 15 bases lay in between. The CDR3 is CASSPGTGRTDTQYF. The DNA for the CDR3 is TGTGCCAGCAGCCCGGGGACCGGGCGTACAGATACGCAGTATTTT.

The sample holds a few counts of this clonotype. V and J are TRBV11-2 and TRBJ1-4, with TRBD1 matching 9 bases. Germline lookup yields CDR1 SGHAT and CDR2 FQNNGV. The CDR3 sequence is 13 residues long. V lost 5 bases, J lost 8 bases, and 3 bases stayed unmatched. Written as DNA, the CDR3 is TGTGCCAGCAGCGCAGACAGGGGGGAAAAACTGTTTTTT. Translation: CASSADRGEKLFF.

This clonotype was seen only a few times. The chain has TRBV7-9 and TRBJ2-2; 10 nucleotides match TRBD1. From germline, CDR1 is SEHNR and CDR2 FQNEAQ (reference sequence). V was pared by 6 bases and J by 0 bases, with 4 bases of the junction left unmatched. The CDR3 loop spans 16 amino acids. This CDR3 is CASRPGQGANTGELFF. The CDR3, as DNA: TGTGCCAGCAGGCCCGGACAGGGGGCGAACACCGGGGAGCTGTTTTTT.